The 8 T cell receptor beta chains in this list originate from one sample, sequenced in a study of cytotoxic CD8 clonotypes in ibrutinib-treated CLL. Sequencing was performed with immunoSEQ multiplex PCR; in TCRdb, only in-frame clones are kept and a portion is missing. Of more than 200,000 clones in the sample, 70% were seen once. Source: PBMCs, taken after 24 months of ibrutinib treatment. The origin of the receptors is a human donor with chronic lymphocytic leukemia.

V usage is TRBV7-9 and J usage is TRBJ2-1, with D perhaps being TRBD1 or TRBD2 (6 bases each). V was cut by 5 bases and J by 4 bases, with 15 bases left in between. CDR1 is SEHNR, CDR2 FQNEAQ, per germline (reference sequence). The CDR3 runs to 15 residues. CDR3 region: CASSAKGGAYNEQFF. The CDR3 DNA sequence: TGTGCCAGCAGCGCAAAGGGGGGCGCGTACAATGAGCAGTTCTTC.

The V gene is TRBV23-1, the J gene TRBJ1-4; no firm D call. TRBV23-1 has ORF status, its function being uncertain. V was trimmed by 2 bases and J by 1 base, leaving 20 bases between them. The CDR3 contains 19 residues. The CDR3: CASSQTLRDDKVTNEKLFF. CDR3 nucleotide sequence: TGCGCCAGCAGTCAAACCTTAAGGGATGACAAAGTAACTAATGAAAAACTGTTTTTT.

The chain has TRBV5-1 and TRBJ2-7; 7 bases agree with TRBD2. The V and J ends lost 2 bases and 0 bases, in that order; junction bases with no gene match: 8. The length of the CDR3 is 16 residues. Germline V gene sequence: CDR1 SGHRS, CDR2 YFSETQ. CDR3 coding DNA: TGCGCCAGCAGCTTAGGTAGCGGGTATAGCTCCTACGAGCAGTACTTC. Protein: CASSLGSGYSSYEQYF.

The rearrangement uses TRBV5-1 and TRBJ1-4; D gene unclear. The germline CDR1 and CDR2 sequences are SGHRS and YFSETQ. V lost 4 bases and J lost 4, with 8 bases in between. The CDR3 is made up of 13 amino acids. CDR3 region: CASSPEINEKLFF. The DNA of the CDR3 is TGCGCCAGCAGCCCAGAAATTAATGAAAAACTGTTTTTT.

Turning to this clone: The DNA is omitted, as the CDR3 cannot be located on it reliably, and the CDR3 follows TCRdb's listing. The chain combines TRBV27 with TRBJ1-2. Germline lookup yields CDR1 MNHEY and CDR2 SMNVEV (reference sequence). The CDR3 is 14 residues long, counting both termini. CDR3 protein: CASSFGPGTYGYTF.

This clone was observed once. The chain uses TRBV28 and TRBJ1-5, with D tentatively TRBD1 (5 bases). V was trimmed by 2 bases and J by 4 bases, leaving 12 bases between them. CDR1 and CDR2 (germline): MDHEN, SYDVKM. This CDR3 comprises 15 residues. Here the CDR3 DNA reads TGTGCCAGCAGTTTAGCACAGGCGGGGAATCAGCCCCAGCATTTT. This translates into CASSLAQAGNQPQHF.

On this clone: The junction shows a germline mismatch at one end, possibly a read error. The J gene is TRBJ2-7, the V gene TRBV29-1; 9 bases agree with TRBD1. The CDR3 is made up of 10 amino acids. The germline V gene has CDR1 SQVTM and CDR2 ANQGSEA. The CDR3 is CSVGDREECF. CDR3 nucleotides: TGCAGCGTCGGGGACAGGGAGGAGTGCTTC.

This clone was seen only a few times. This chain joins TRBV28 and TRBJ1-5; D ambiguous. The V end lost 6 bases, the J end lost 0 bases, and 6 bases lay between the germline ends. The CDR3 runs to 13 residues. Germline assignment: CDR1 MDHEN and CDR2 SYDVKM. The CDR3 region is CASSHYSNQPQHF. CDR3 in DNA: TGTGCCAGCAGCCACTATAGCAATCAGCCCCAGCATTTT.